This record covers a single T cell receptor beta chain. These data originate in a study of blood T cell repertoires in COVID-19. Method: immunoSEQ multiplex PCR; TCRdb's copy keeps in-frame clones and lacks some. The table includes roughly 170,000 clones, approximately 81% detected once. The germline CDR1 and CDR2 sequences are PRHDT and FYEKMQ (reference sequence). V lost 5 bases and J lost 4; bases outside the gene matches: 5. The CDR3 length is 14 residues. The sequence was obtained from a man aged 55 to 70 who had recovered from COVID-19. The specimen was PBMCs or T cells enriched from blood (not recorded which). V is TRBV13 and J is TRBJ2-3; 8 nucleotides match TRBD1. The CDR3 protein is CASSAGGRADTQYF. CDR3 bases: TGTGCCAGCAGCGCAGGGGGCCGGGCAGATACGCAGTATTTT.